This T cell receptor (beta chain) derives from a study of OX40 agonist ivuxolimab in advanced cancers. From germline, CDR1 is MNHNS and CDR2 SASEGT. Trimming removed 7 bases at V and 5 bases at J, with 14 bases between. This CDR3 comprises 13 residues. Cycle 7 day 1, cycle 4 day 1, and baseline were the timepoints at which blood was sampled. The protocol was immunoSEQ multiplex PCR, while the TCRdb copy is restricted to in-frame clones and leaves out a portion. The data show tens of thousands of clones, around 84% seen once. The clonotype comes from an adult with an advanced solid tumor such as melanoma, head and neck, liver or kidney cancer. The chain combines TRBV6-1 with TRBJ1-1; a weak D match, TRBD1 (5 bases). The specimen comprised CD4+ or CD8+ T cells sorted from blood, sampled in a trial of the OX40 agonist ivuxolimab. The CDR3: CASTDTIGTEAFF. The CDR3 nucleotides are TGTGCCAGCACGGACACGATAGGGACTGAAGCTTTCTTT.